A selection of T cell receptor beta chains follows, all from one sample in a study of shared clonotypes between healthy human individuals. Here immunoSEQ multiplex PCR was the method, and the copy in TCRdb shows in-frame clones only, minus some. The sample carries over a million clones, approximately 98% recorded once. What was sequenced was naive CD4+ T cells sorted from blood. Receptors originate from a man aged 25 to 40 in good health. CDR3s include the opening cysteine and the closing phenylalanine or tryptophan. The D gene is left open where the match is weak.

j_gene,d_gene,v_gene,CDR3aa,CDR3nt
TRBJ2-7,TRBD1,TRBV2,CASRTGYGEQYF,TGTGCCAGCAGGACAGGGTACGGCGAGCAGTACTTC
TRBJ2-5,NA,TRBV5-6,CASSLDIGVWGQETQYF,TGTGCCAGCAGCTTGGATATTGGGGTTTGGGGACAAGAGACCCAGTACTTC
TRBJ2-5,NA,TRBV9,CASSPTGQSQETQYF,TGTGCCAGCAGCCCAACAGGGCAGAGCCAAGAGACCCAGTACTTC
TRBJ2-5,NA,TRBV11-2,CASSKRGQGETQYF,TGTGCCAGCAGCAAAAGGGGCCAGGGAGAGACCCAGTACTTC
TRBJ1-4,NA,TRBV9,CASSAGATNEKLFF,TGTGCCAGCAGCGCGGGTGCAACTAATGAAAAACTGTTTTTT
TRBJ2-1,NA,TRBV7-3,CASSLQLDNEQFF,TGTGCCAGCAGCTTACAGCTGGACAATGAGCAGTTCTTC
TRBJ1-5,TRBD1,TRBV19,CASSEGAVPNQPQHF,TGTGCCAGTTCGGAGGGGGCCGTACCCAATCAGCCCCAGCATTTT
TRBJ1-4,NA,TRBV11-2,CASSLIRELHEKLFF,TGTGCCAGCAGCTTAATCCGGGAGTTGCACGAAAAACTGTTTTTT
TRBJ2-3,TRBD2,TRBV11-3,CASSLGLTGGRTDTQYF,TGTGCCAGCAGCTTAGGTTTAACGGGAGGCCGCACAGATACGCAGTATTTT
TRBJ2-1,NA,TRBV9,CASSPQGLYNEQFF,TGTGCCAGCAGCCCCCAGGGGCTCTACAATGAGCAGTTCTTC
TRBJ2-7,TRBD2,TRBV9,CASSVFEAGGMQYF,TGTGCCAGCAGCGTTTTCGAAGCGGGAGGGATGCAGTACTTC
TRBJ2-3,TRBD1,TRBV5-1,CASSKQGSTDTQYF,TGCGCCAGCAGCAAACAGGGGAGCACAGATACGCAGTATTTT
TRBJ1-2,NA,TRBV10-3,CAIRDSGANYGYTF,TGTGCCATCAGGGACAGCGGAGCTAACTATGGCTACACCTTC
TRBJ1-1,NA,TRBV19,CASSATVMNTEAFF,TGTGCCAGTAGTGCGACAGTAATGAACACTGAAGCTTTCTTT